These 19 T cell receptor beta chains were sequenced from one sample in a study of blood T cell repertoires in COVID-19. Libraries were prepared by immunoSEQ multiplex PCR; TCRdb keeps only in-frame clonotypes and omits some of them. This sample yields 250,000 to 300,000 clones, of which over 75% are seen a single time; around 1.1% belongs to the top ten. The sequenced sample consisted of PBMCs or T cells enriched from blood (not recorded which). Receptors were obtained from a woman aged 30 to 39 who had recovered from COVID-19.

This clone was observed once. The rearrangement links TRBV7-8 to TRBJ1-2; 8 bases fit TRBD1. Germline-derived CDR1 and CDR2 are SGHVS and FQNEAQ. V shed 5 bases and J 2 bases; nucleotides not matched to a gene: 4. The CDR3 consists of 14 residues. For the CDR3, the DNA is TGTGCCAGCAGCCCCACAGGGGGGAACTATGGCTACACCTTC. Protein product: CASSPTGGNYGYTF.

The J gene is TRBJ2-1, the V gene TRBV19; 11 positions agree with TRBD2. The CDR3 loop spans 18 amino acids. Per germline, CDR1 LNHDA and CDR2 SQIVND (reference sequence). After removal of 1 base from V and 4 bases from J, the junction contained 9 bases not matched to a gene. CDR3 protein: CASSIGLVGTSGYNEQFF. CDR3 nucleotide sequence: TGTGCCAGTAGTATAGGTTTGGTAGGGACTAGCGGTTACAATGAGCAGTTCTTC.

This sequence joins TRBV12-5 and TRBJ2-3, with TRBD2 matching 10 bases. The length of the CDR3 is 17 residues. J lost 1 base, V lost 1 base, and 5 bases had no gene match. CDR1 is LGHNT and CDR2 is FRNRAP in the germline V gene. CDR3 bases: TGTGCTAGTGGTTTGGGCACACTAGCGGGGCGCACAGATACGCAGTATTTT. Translated: CASGLGTLAGRTDTQYF. Drawing the rest from reference TRBV12-5 and TRBJ2-3, the complete variable domain is DARVTQTPRHKVTEMGQEVTMRCQPILGHNTVFWYRQTMMQGLELLAYFRNRAPLDDSGMPKDRFSAEMPDATLATLKIQPSEPRDSAVYFCASGLGTLAGRTDTQYFGPGTRLTVL.

About this clone: At one boundary the junction diverges from the germline segment, which might be a read error. The rearrangement links TRBV5-1 to TRBJ2-1; 9 bases map to TRBD1. Per germline, CDR1 SGHRS and CDR2 YFSETQ. The CDR3 is 14 amino acids. In DNA form, the CDR3 reads TGCGCCCATCCGGGACAGGGATCCTTCAATGAGCAGTTCTTC. As protein: CAHPGQGSFNEQFF.

This sequence joins TRBV9 and TRBJ2-2; no definite D call. Trimming cost V 2 bases and J 5 bases, with 10 bases left between them. Germline loops: CDR1 SGDLS, CDR2 YYNGEE. The CDR3 sequence is 14 residues long. CDR3 nucleotides: TGTGCCAGCAGCGTGAGATTTGATACCGGGGAGCTGTTTTTT. It yields the protein CASSVRFDTGELFF.

This chain uses TRBV28 with TRBJ2-2, with a weak D call TRBD2 (5 bases). The CDR3 loop spans 17 amino acids. Germline loops: CDR1 MDHEN, CDR2 SYDVKM. V dropped 3 bases and J dropped 2 bases, with 16 bases sitting between them. CDR3 in DNA: TGTGCCAGCAGTTTGCTGACTCCGGGATCTAACACCGGGGAGCTGTTTTTT. Translation gives CASSLLTPGSNTGELFF.

This clone was seen only once. The chain couples TRBV28 to TRBJ2-2, with 8 bases matching TRBD2. From germline, CDR1 is MDHEN and CDR2 SYDVKM. With V trimmed by 8 bases and J by 6 bases, 20 bases remained unmatched. The CDR3 runs to 18 residues. This chain's CDR3 is CASQAYAGGTYRSGELFF. The CDR3 region has the DNA TGTGCCAGCCAAGCCTATGCGGGGGGAACCTACCGATCCGGGGAGCTGTTTTTT.

The V call is TRBV4-1, the J call TRBJ1-3; possibly TRBD1 for D (5 bases). V was shortened by 1 base and J by 0 bases, with 10 bases between the two germline ends. Looked up from germline, CDR1 is MGHRA and CDR2 is YSYEKL. This CDR3 is 16 amino acids long. The DNA of the CDR3 is TGCGCCAGCAGCCAAGTTGCCAGGGACTCTGGAAACACCATATATTTT. Translation: CASSQVARDSGNTIYF.

This sequence joins TRBV20-1 and TRBJ2-5, with 8 nucleotides matching TRBD1. The J segment lost 2 bases and the V segment lost 3 bases, leaving 14 bases of the junction unmatched. In germline, CDR1 is DFQATT, CDR2 SNEGSKA (reference sequence). This CDR3 spans 17 amino acids. The CDR3, as DNA: TGCAGTGCTAGTCCCGTAAGACAGGGGTCTCTACAAGAGACCCAGTACTTC. Protein sequence: CSASPVRQGSLQETQYF.

This chain connects TRBV9 to TRBJ1-3; 7 bases align to TRBD1. V trimming: 5 bases; J trimming: 4 bases; junction bases outside the gene matches: 9. Germline V CDR1 and CDR2: SGDLS, YYNGEE. The CDR3 is 15 amino acids. This chain's CDR3 is CASSRQGTGGNTIYF. The CDR3 DNA reads TGTGCCAGCAGTCGACAGGGAACGGGCGGAAACACCATATATTTT.

V is TRBV5-4 and J is TRBJ1-6; D may be TRBD1 (5 bases). The CDR3 is made up of 16 amino acids. Germline CDR1 reads SGHNT; CDR2 reads YYREEE (reference sequence). Trimming left V 4 bases short and J 3 bases short, with 14 bases between. The chain's CDR3 is CASSQGEGFYNSPLHF. CDR3 nucleotides: TGTGCCAGCAGCCAAGGGGAAGGATTCTATAATTCACCCCTCCACTTT.

V and J are TRBV6-2 or TRBV6-3 and TRBJ2-3, with 7 bases matching TRBD1. Germline lookup yields CDR1 MNHEY and CDR2 SVGEGT. The CDR3 is 20 amino acids. V dropped 5 bases and J dropped 1; count of bases not matched to a gene: 21. CDR3 in amino acids: CASSLSGQIFLGPGTDTQYF. The CDR3 DNA follows: TGTGCCAGCAGTCTGTCGGGACAGATATTCCTCGGCCCAGGCACAGATACGCAGTATTTT.

The V gene is TRBV27, the J gene TRBJ2-2; 13 bases agree with TRBD2. This CDR3 contains 14 residues. Germline CDR1 reads MNHEY; CDR2 reads SMNVEV (reference sequence). V was clipped by 6 bases and J by 7 bases; unmatched bases: 2. CDR3 residues: CASRGLAGVGELFF. The CDR3 region has the DNA TGTGCCAGCAGAGGACTAGCGGGAGTCGGGGAGCTGTTTTTT.

The rearrangement links TRBV27 to TRBJ2-7; possible D gene TRBD2, 5 bases. V lost 2 bases, J lost 5 bases, and 10 bases lay in between. In germline, CDR1 is MNHEY, CDR2 SMNVEV (reference sequence). The CDR3 is made up of 13 amino acids. The CDR3, as DNA: TGTGCCAGCAGTTTAAGGGAGACGAACGAGCAGTACTTC. It encodes CASSLRETNEQYF.

This chain links TRBV19 with TRBJ2-1, with D tentatively TRBD1 (6 bases). CDR1 is LNHDA and CDR2 is SQIVND in the germline V gene (reference sequence). The CDR3 is made up of 16 amino acids. V gave up 5 bases and J gave up 2 bases, with 16 bases separating them. In DNA form, the CDR3 reads TGTGCCAGTAGTGAACAGGACAGCTCCCCCTACAATGAGCAGTTCTTC. Protein sequence: CASSEQDSSPYNEQFF.

The chain links TRBV15 to TRBJ2-2, with 11 bases that match TRBD1. With V trimmed by 8 bases and J by 4 bases, 9 bases remained unmatched. The CDR3 is made up of 16 amino acids. Germline V gene lookup returns CDR1 LNHNV and CDR2 YYDKDF (reference sequence). The DNA for the CDR3 is TGTGCCACCTCAGCCCGGACAGGGGGCCTCACCGGGGAGCTGTTTTTT. Amino acid sequence: CATSARTGGLTGELFF.

Points on this clone: Other DNA sequences in the sample encode the same CDR3. The chain carries TRBV5-1 and TRBJ2-1; D uncertain. This CDR3 is built from 13 residues. V dropped 5 bases and J dropped 0 bases, with 6 bases sitting between them. Germline lookup yields CDR1 SGHRS and CDR2 YFSETQ. The CDR3 reads CASSPSSYNEQFF. The CDR3 nucleotides are TGCGCCAGCAGTCCCAGCTCCTACAATGAGCAGTTCTTC.

The V and J genes are TRBV3-1 (or the pseudogene TRBV3-2) and TRBJ2-1; no reliable D call. The V gene lost 0 bases and the J gene lost 6 bases, with 12 bases spanning the gap. The CDR3 sequence is 15 residues long. Germline V gives CDR1 LGHDT, CDR2 YNNKEL (reference sequence). The CDR3 nucleotides read TGTGCCAGCAGCCAAGACTATCCCGTCCTCAATGAGCAGTTCTTC. It specifies CASSQDYPVLNEQFF.

V usage is TRBV6-2 or TRBV6-3 and J usage is TRBJ2-1; 8 bases agree with TRBD2. V shed 3 bases and J 5 bases; nucleotides not matched to a gene: 6. The CDR3 covers 15 residues. CDR1 and CDR2 (germline): MNHEY, SVGEGT. The CDR3 protein is CASSYILAGDNEQFF. In nucleotides, the CDR3 is TGTGCCAGCAGTTATATCCTAGCGGGCGACAATGAGCAGTTCTTC.